The text below deals with one T cell receptor beta chain. The antigen remains unidentified. The data belong to a study of radiation and T cells in renal cell carcinoma. For the study at large: Nephrectomy followed 15 Gy stereotactic body radiation by 4 weeks. Study-wide results and caveats: Top tumor clonotypes rose in blood 2 weeks post-radiation, then contracted.

Method: immunoSEQ multiplex PCR; TCRdb's copy keeps in-frame clones and lacks some. Of 160,000 or so clones listed, approximately 90% were seen once; the top ten hold approximately 13%. Time point here: blood 2 weeks post-SBRT. Treatment denoted: 15 Gy SBRT to primary tumor, nephrectomy 4 weeks later. Serial blood draws occurred at baseline and 2 and 4 weeks post-SBRT. Clear cell pathology was present in this patient's renal cell carcinoma. Germline V lookup: CDR1 SGHRS, CDR2 YFSETQ. The CDR3 is made up of 15 amino acids. The V gene lost 0 bases and the J gene lost 4 bases, with 11 bases spanning the gap.

The specimen was blood, collected from a patient whose treatment included radiotherapy and nephrectomy. The J gene is TRBJ1-5, the V gene TRBV5-1; D remains unclear. This receptor was taken from a woman in her forties or fifties with renal cell carcinoma. CDR3: CASSLEDGRNQPQHF. The CDR3 DNA sequence: TGCGCCAGCAGCTTGGAGGATGGGAGAAATCAGCCCCAGCATTTT.